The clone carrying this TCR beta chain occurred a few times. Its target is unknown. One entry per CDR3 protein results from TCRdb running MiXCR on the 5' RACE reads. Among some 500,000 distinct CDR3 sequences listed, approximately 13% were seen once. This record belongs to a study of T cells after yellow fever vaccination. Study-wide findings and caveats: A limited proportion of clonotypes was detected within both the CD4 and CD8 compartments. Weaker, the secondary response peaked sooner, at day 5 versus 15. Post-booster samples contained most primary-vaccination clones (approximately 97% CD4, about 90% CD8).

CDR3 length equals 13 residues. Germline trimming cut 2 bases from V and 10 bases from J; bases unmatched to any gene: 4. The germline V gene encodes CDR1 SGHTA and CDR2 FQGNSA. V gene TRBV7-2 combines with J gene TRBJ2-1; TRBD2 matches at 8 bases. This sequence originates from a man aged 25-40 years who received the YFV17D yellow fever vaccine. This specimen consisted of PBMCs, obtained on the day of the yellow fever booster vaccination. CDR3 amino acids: CASSLTAGDEQFF. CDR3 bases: TGTGCCAGCAGCTTAACAGCGGGAGACGAGCAGTTCTTC.